The text below deals with one T cell receptor (beta chain). Its antigen is not identified. This sample stems from a study of cytomegalovirus exposure and HLA in healthy donors. The germline CDR1 and CDR2 sequences are SGHRS and YFSETQ. There are 13 residues in the CDR3. With 0 bases clipped from V and 7 bases from J, the junction kept 4 bases outside the gene matches. General study findings and limits: Associated with cytomegalovirus, according to the listing, were around 160 TCR beta chains. Per published reports, the classifier diagnosed cytomegalovirus status with high specificity and sensitivity.

The PCR had 60 Vbeta and 13 Jbeta primers. The protocol was immunoSEQ multiplex PCR, while the TCRdb copy is restricted to in-frame clones and leaves out a portion. The table records about 160,000 clones, roughly four fifths of them present only once. Sequencing was carried out using PBMCs. The receptor was derived from a man in his 60s in good health and CMV-seronegative. The chain employs TRBV5-1 and TRBJ2-7; TRBD2 aligns across 7 bases. For the CDR3, the DNA is TGCGCCAGCAGCTTGGGGGGAGGGTTTGAGCAGTACTTC. It yields the protein CASSLGGGFEQYF. Variable domain in full (rest from reference TRBV5-1 and TRBJ2-7): KAGVTQTPRYLIKTRGQQVTLSCSPISGHRSVSWYQQTPGQGLQFLFEYFSETQRNKGNFPGRFSGRQFSNSRSEMNVSTLELGDSALYLCASSLGGGFEQYFGPGTRLTVT.